Listed below are T cell receptor beta chains from one sample, sequenced in a study of neurological immune-mediated disorders. MiXCR was run by TCRdb on the 5' RACE reads, yielding one entry per CDR3 protein. The table lists around 76,000 distinct CDR3 sequences, 10% of them singletons. The sample comprised PBMCs. These receptors originate from a man aged 25-45 years in good health. Each CDR3 is given with its conserved first and last residue. A D gene is named only where the DNA matches it firmly. The size of a clone is reported for some rows only, either as once, few or many, or as a class for expanded clones.

CDR3 protein,CDR3 DNA,J gene,D gene,clone size,CDR3 length,V gene
CASSLASGRYEQYF,TGTGCCAGCAGCTTAGCTAGCGGGAGATACGAGCAGTACTTC,TRBJ2-7,TRBD2,many,14,TRBV7-3
CAWRDRVSVAFF,TGTGCCTGGAGAGACAGGGTTTCGGTAGCTTTCTTT,TRBJ1-1,TRBD1,.,12,TRBV30
CASSQDMGDGSYEQYF,TGTGCCAGCAGCCAAGATATGGGGGACGGCTCCTACGAGCAGTACTTC,TRBJ2-7,.,many,16,TRBV4-2
CASRPVGSYEQYF,TGCGCCAGCCGCCCTGTGGGTTCCTACGAGCAGTACTTC,TRBJ2-7,.,many,13,TRBV5-1
CASSQPGRYEQYF,TGTGCCAGCAGCCAACCGGGCCGCTACGAGCAGTACTTC,TRBJ2-7,.,many,13,TRBV7-9
CASSLAFKLASTNTGELFF,TGTGCCAGCAGCTTAGCGTTTAAACTAGCATCCACGAACACCGGGGAGCTGTTTTTT,TRBJ2-2,.,many,19,TRBV7-2
CASSRVGLGETQYF,TGTGCCAGCAGCCGAGTTGGGTTAGGAGAGACCCAGTACTTC,TRBJ2-5,.,many,14,TRBV7-3
CASSWHGQGNTEAFF,TGCGCCAGCAGCTGGCATGGACAGGGGAACACTGAAGCTTTCTTT,TRBJ1-1,TRBD1,many,15,TRBV5-1
CSATPLATRPDEQFF,TGCAGTGCCACCCCACTAGCGACCAGGCCCGATGAGCAGTTCTTC,TRBJ2-1,TRBD2,many,15,TRBV20-1
CASSLASGILSEQYF,TGCGCCAGCAGCTTGGCTAGCGGGATCTTGAGCGAGCAGTACTTC,TRBJ2-7,TRBD2,many,15,TRBV5-1
CASSLHTAYEQYF,TGCGCCAGCAGCTTGCACACCGCCTACGAGCAGTACTTC,TRBJ2-7,.,many,13,TRBV5-1
CSARDASGSYEQFF,TGCAGTGCTAGAGATGCTAGCGGGAGCTATGAGCAGTTCTTC,TRBJ2-1,TRBD2,many,14,TRBV20-1
CASSSTAPREEQFF,TGTGCCAGCAGCTCTACAGCGCCGAGGGAGGAGCAGTTCTTC,TRBJ2-1,.,.,14,TRBV11-2
CSGESGSTDTQYF,TGCAGCGGCGAGAGCGGGAGCACAGATACGCAGTATTTT,TRBJ2-3,.,many,13,TRBV29-1
CSVRASGNQPQHF,TGCAGCGTTCGGGCGAGCGGGAATCAGCCCCAGCATTTT,TRBJ1-5,.,many,13,TRBV29-1
CASSLGGSGSSHNEQFF,TGCGCCAGCAGCTTGGGGGGGAGCGGGAGCTCCCACAATGAGCAGTTCTTC,TRBJ2-1,TRBD2,many,17,TRBV5-1
CASSQGPLRSYEQYF,TGCGCCAGCAGCCAAGGGCCACTTCGCTCCTACGAGCAGTACTTC,TRBJ2-7,.,many,15,TRBV4-1